What follows are 12 T cell receptor beta chains derived from one specimen sequenced in a study of T cell repertoires in cytomegalovirus infection. TCRdb fed the reads into MiXCR, producing one record per CDR3 protein. This sample has about 180,000 distinct CDR3 sequences, with 14% found just once. Sequenced: PBMCs. The origin of the receptors is a human donor in good health (CMV status not recorded). Some clones in this sample may be carry-over from other donors' samples.

This clonotype was observed a few times. This chain joins TRBV6-5 and TRBJ2-5; no firm D call. Trimming removed 4 bases at V and 2 bases at J, with 8 bases between. There are 13 residues in the CDR3. CDR1 is MNHEY and CDR2 is SVGAGI in the germline V gene. CDR3 sequence: CASSSNLQETQYF. DNA of the CDR3: TGTGCCAGCAGTTCAAATTTACAAGAGACCCAGTACTTC.

The chain recombines TRBV6-2 or TRBV6-3 with TRBJ2-6; D is uncertain. The CDR3 has 15 residues. The V gene's germline CDR1 is MNHEY and CDR2 SVGEGT. Trimming took off 4 bases at V and 0 bases at J, with 7 bases between the two ends. CDR3 DNA sequence: TGTGCCAGCAGTTCATGGAGCTCTGGGGCCAACGTCCTGACTTTC. Protein product: CASSSWSSGANVLTF.

The chain joins TRBV5-1 to TRBJ2-1; 9 nucleotides line up with TRBD1. The junction had 9 bases not matched to a gene; V was cut back by 6 bases and J by 8 bases. Germline CDR1 and CDR2: SGHRS and YFSETQ. This CDR3 region has 14 residues. CDR3: CASKGQGRIDEQFF. The CDR3 nucleotides are TGCGCCAGCAAGGGACAGGGTAGGATCGATGAGCAGTTCTTC.

J is TRBJ2-2 and V is TRBV5-1; D is uncertain. The V and J ends lost 2 bases and 0 bases respectively, with 5 bases between them. The CDR3 runs to 14 residues. Germline assignment: CDR1 SGHRS and CDR2 YFSETQ. The CDR3 nucleotides read TGCGCCAGCAGCTTTGGAGCGAACACCGGGGAGCTGTTTTTT. The encoded protein is CASSFGANTGELFF.

This clonotype occurred a few times. The V and J genes are TRBV7-9 and TRBJ2-3; D is ambiguous. Between the trimmed V and J ends, which lost 0 bases and 0 bases, there was a span of 4 bases. The CDR3 extends over 14 amino acids. Germline V CDR1 and CDR2: SEHNR, FQNEAQ (reference sequence). The CDR3 nucleotides read TGTGCCAGCAGCTTAGCGATTAGCACAGATACGCAGTATTTT. Amino acids: CASSLAISTDTQYF.

This clonotype was recorded at least ten times. This rearrangement joins TRBV7-8 to TRBJ2-2; 10 bases are shared with TRBD1. V dropped 4 bases and J dropped 7; count of bases not matched to a gene: 6. The CDR3 is 15 residues long. Per germline, CDR1 SGHVS and CDR2 FQNEAQ. CDR3 DNA sequence: TGTGCCAGCAGCTGGGACAGGGGTATGGTCGGGGAGCTGTTTTTT. Protein: CASSWDRGMVGELFF.

This clonotype was detected many times. The rearrangement links TRBV7-2 to TRBJ2-5; TRBD2 is a possible D gene (5 bases). The germline V gene has CDR1 SGHTA and CDR2 FQGNSA. Between the trimmed V and J ends, which lost 5 bases and 3 bases, there was a span of 16 bases. CDR3 length equals 15 residues. The CDR3 DNA is TGTGCCAGCAGCCCTAAACTAGAGAGGGAAGAGACCCAGTACTTC. This encodes CASSPKLEREETQYF. Using reference TRBV7-2 and TRBJ2-5 for the parts outside the CDR3, the full variable domain is GAGVSQSPSNKVTEKGKDVELRCDPISGHTALYWYRQSLGQGLEFLIYFQGNSAPDKSGLPSDRFSAERTGGSVSTLTIQRTQQEDSAVYLCASSPKLEREETQYFGPGTRLLVL.

The table lists this clonotype with many counts. V is TRBV7-2 and J is TRBJ2-7; no reliable D call. Between the trimmed V and J ends, which lost 3 bases and 3 bases, there was a span of 9 bases. Germline CDR1 reads SGHTA; CDR2 reads FQGNSA. CDR3 size: 13 residues. The CDR3 region has the DNA TGTGCCAGCAGCTTTCCCGGGTTCTACGAGCAGTACTTC. Translating it yields CASSFPGFYEQYF.

This clonotype occurred a few times. The chain uses TRBV20-1 and TRBJ1-1; D may be TRBD1 (5 bases). The CDR3 extends over 12 amino acids. Germline CDR1 DFQATT, CDR2 SNEGSKA (reference sequence). Trimming removed 5 bases from V and 5 bases from J, with 12 bases in between. The CDR3 here is CSAPRGKTEAFF. The CDR3 region has the DNA TGCAGTGCTCCGCGGGGGAAGACTGAAGCTTTCTTT.

CDR3 protein: CSVAGGTGQGYTF. CDR3 in DNA: TGCAGCGTTGCGGGGGGGACAGGGCAGGGCTACACCTTC. V and J are TRBV29-1 and TRBJ1-2; 9 bases match TRBD1. This CDR3 is built from 13 residues. V gave up 4 bases and J gave up 8 bases; unmatched junction bases: 8. The germline CDR1 and CDR2 sequences are SQVTM and ANQGSEA.

This chain uses TRBV6-2 or TRBV6-3 with TRBJ1-1; D unresolved. The V end was cut by 6 bases, the J end by 3 bases, with 20 bases between. Germline lookup yields CDR1 MNHEY and CDR2 SVGEGT. The CDR3 is 16 amino acids. Here the CDR3 reads CASRIGSRGVYTEAFF. As DNA, the CDR3 is TGTGCCAGCAGGATTGGGTCTCGGGGTGTGTACACTGAAGCTTTCTTT.

This chain connects TRBV7-2 to TRBJ2-3; D unresolved. V lost 1 base to trimming and J lost 8 bases, with 10 bases between them. The CDR3 runs to 13 residues. The germline V gene has CDR1 SGHTA and CDR2 FQGNSA. The CDR3 DNA sequence: TGTGCCAGCAGCTTAGTAAGCGAGATTACGCAGTATTTT. This translates into CASSLVSEITQYF.